One sample yielded the 5 T cell receptor beta chains listed below, sequenced in a study of blood T cells in healthy people across ages. The second PCR ran about 6 to 12 cycles with a sample-barcoded 5' primer and J-beta primers. TCRdb reprocessed the 5' RACE reads with MiXCR, giving one entry per CDR3 protein. The sample has about 780,000 distinct CDR3 sequences, about 46% seen once. The sequencing input was blood. These receptors all stem from a man older than 75 in good health.

The V and J genes are TRBV7-3 and TRBJ2-3, with 8 bases aligning to TRBD1. The germline CDR1 and CDR2 sequences are SGHTA and FQGTGA. The CDR3 spans 16 residues. V gave up 5 bases and J gave up 4 bases; unmatched junction bases: 11. CDR3 amino acids: CASSPLPGGVADTQYF. In nucleotides, the CDR3 is TGTGCCAGCAGCCCTCTCCCAGGGGGCGTTGCAGATACGCAGTATTTT.

This clonotype was counted at least ten times. This chain joins TRBV15 and TRBJ2-7; D uncertain. Germline CDR1 reads LNHNV; CDR2 reads YYDKDF (reference sequence). There are 14 residues in the CDR3. The V and J ends lost 0 bases and 4 bases respectively, with 10 bases between them. The CDR3 sequence: CATSREGLEYEQYF. CDR3 coding DNA: TGTGCCACCAGCAGAGAAGGCCTAGAATACGAGCAGTACTTC. Supplemented by reference TRBV15 and TRBJ2-7, the full variable domain reads DAMVIQNPRYQVTQFGKPVTLSCSQTLNHNVMYWYQQKSSQAPKLLFHYYDKDFNNEADTPDNFQSRRPNTSFCFLDIRSPGLGDTAMYLCATSREGLEYEQYFGPGTRLTVT.

The rearrangement joins TRBV9 to TRBJ2-7; D possibly matches TRBD1 or TRBD2 (5 bases each). The CDR3 is 14 residues long. Trimming shortened V by 0 bases and J by 6 bases, and 13 bases separated the two germline ends. Germline assignment: CDR1 SGDLS and CDR2 YYNGEE. The CDR3 DNA follows: TGTGCCAGCAGCGTAGGATCACTAGGGGCCGAGCAGTACTTC. This codes for CASSVGSLGAEQYF.

The gene calls are TRBV5-8 and TRBJ2-1; weak D call: TRBD2 (5 bases). The CDR3 has 17 residues. Trimming shortened V by 2 bases and J by 6 bases, and 21 bases separated the two germline ends. Germline V gene sequence: CDR1 SGHTS, CDR2 YDEGEE. The CDR3 coding sequence is TGTGCCAGCAGCTTTTTTAGATTAACGGTACGGGGCAATGAGCAGTTCTTC. Protein: CASSFFRLTVRGNEQFF.

The J gene is TRBJ1-5, the V gene TRBV5-1, with 8 bases aligning to TRBD1. CDR1 and CDR2 from the germline V gene are SGHRS and YFSETQ. The CDR3 loop spans 15 amino acids. The junction had 8 bases not matched to a gene; V was cut back by 4 bases and J by 5 bases. In DNA form, the CDR3 reads TGCGCCAGCAGCATCCGGACAGGGCAAGATCAGCCCCAGCATTTT. The encoded protein is CASSIRTGQDQPQHF.